These 6 T cell receptor beta chains were sequenced from one sample in a study of T cell repertoires in cytomegalovirus infection. TCRdb ran MiXCR on the reads and lists one entry per CDR3 protein. The sample includes 300,000 to 400,000 distinct CDR3 sequences, more than 8% seen only once; the top ten take around 4%. The material sequenced was PBMCs. The receptors here all came from a human donor in good health (CMV status not recorded). Some clones in this sample may be carry-over from other donors' samples.

This clonotype came up a few times. This chain links TRBV6-5 with TRBJ1-2; D is undetermined. The germline V and J ends were trimmed by 6 bases and 7 bases, with 15 bases remaining between them. CDR3 length: 13 residues. CDR1 is MNHEY and CDR2 is SVGAGI in the germline V gene. The CDR3 bases are TGTGCCAGCAGCCACGGCGGTCATCTTGGCTACACCTTC. This translates into CASSHGGHLGYTF.

The V gene is TRBV7-4, the J gene TRBJ2-7; the D gene is possibly TRBD2 (6 bases). Deletions cut 4 bases from V and 7 bases from J, with 8 bases between. This CDR3 is 11 amino acids long. CDR1 is SGHVT, CDR2 SQSDAQ, per germline. Here the CDR3 DNA reads TGTGCCAGCAGCTCTCGGGGGGAGCAGTACTTC. Its translation: CASSSRGEQYF.

The rearrangement joins TRBV28 to TRBJ2-7; D is unresolved. CDR3 length equals 15 residues. The germline gives CDR1 MDHEN, CDR2 SYDVKM. V shed 6 bases and J shed 0 bases, with 15 bases lying between them. CDR3 loop: CASSRPTGSSYEQYF. CDR3 bases: TGTGCCAGCAGCCGTCCCACTGGCTCCTCCTACGAGCAGTACTTC.

This clonotype was counted between two and nine times. The chain couples TRBV28 to TRBJ2-1; D unclear. Between the trimmed V and J ends, which lost 6 bases and 8 bases, there was a span of 14 bases. There are 13 residues in the CDR3. Germline CDR1 reads MDHEN; CDR2 reads SYDVKM. In DNA, the CDR3 is TGTGCCAGCAGCATTAACCAGCGCTATGAGCAGTTCTTC. The encoded protein is CASSINQRYEQFF. Full variable domain (remainder filled in from reference TRBV28 and TRBJ2-1): DVKVTQSSRYLVKRTGEKVFLECVQDMDHENMFWYRQDPGLGLRLIYFSYDVKMKEKGDIPEGYSVSREKKERFSLILESASTNQTSMYLCASSINQRYEQFFGPGTRLTVL.

This clonotype was picked up a small number of times. This chain uses TRBV7-6 with TRBJ2-5, with a weak D call TRBD2 (7 bases). Between the trimmed V and J ends, which lost 0 bases and 5 bases, there was a span of 13 bases. Germline assignment: CDR1 SGHVS and CDR2 FNYEAQ. The CDR3 loop spans 15 amino acids. The CDR3 spells CASSLAGGGKETQYF. DNA of the CDR3: TGTGCCAGCAGCTTAGCAGGGGGGGGGAAGGAGACCCAGTACTTC.

This clonotype was seen more than once but under ten times. The rearrangement joins TRBV29-1 to TRBJ2-3; 7 bases agree with TRBD2. V was clipped by 0 bases and J by 0 bases; unmatched bases: 6. Germline V gives CDR1 SQVTM, CDR2 ANQGSEA. CDR3 length: 16 amino acids. The CDR3 region has the DNA TGCAGCGTTGAAGATGGGCTAGCGGTGAGCACAGATACGCAGTATTTT. Translated: CSVEDGLAVSTDTQYF.